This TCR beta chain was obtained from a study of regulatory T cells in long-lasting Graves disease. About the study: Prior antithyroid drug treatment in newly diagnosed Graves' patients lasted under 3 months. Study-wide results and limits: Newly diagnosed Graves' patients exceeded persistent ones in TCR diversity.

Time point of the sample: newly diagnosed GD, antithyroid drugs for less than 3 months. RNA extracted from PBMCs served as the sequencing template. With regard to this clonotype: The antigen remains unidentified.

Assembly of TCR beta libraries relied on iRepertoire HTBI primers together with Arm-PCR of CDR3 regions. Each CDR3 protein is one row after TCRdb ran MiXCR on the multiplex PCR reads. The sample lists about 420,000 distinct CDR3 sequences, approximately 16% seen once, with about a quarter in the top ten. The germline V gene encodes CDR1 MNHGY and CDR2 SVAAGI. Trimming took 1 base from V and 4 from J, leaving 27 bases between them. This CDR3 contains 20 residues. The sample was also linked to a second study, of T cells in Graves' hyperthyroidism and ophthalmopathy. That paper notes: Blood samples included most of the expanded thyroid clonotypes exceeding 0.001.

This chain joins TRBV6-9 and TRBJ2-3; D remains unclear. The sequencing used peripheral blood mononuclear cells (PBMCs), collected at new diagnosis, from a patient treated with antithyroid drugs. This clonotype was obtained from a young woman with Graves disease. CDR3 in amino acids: CASSYYPSGLFWVIADTQYF. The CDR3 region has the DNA TGTGCCAGCAGTTATTACCCATCCGGTCTTTTTTGGGTGATCGCAGATACGCAGTATTTT.